This entry lists 26 T cell receptor beta chains sequenced from one sample in a study of T cells after yellow fever vaccination. TCRdb re-called the 5' RACE reads through MiXCR, storing one row per CDR3 protein. The sample has 300,000 or so distinct CDR3 sequences, around 8.6% seen once; the top ten hold 3% to 4%. This sample comprised CD4+ T cells sorted from PBMCs, obtained 5 days after the yellow fever booster vaccination. The receptors come from a man in his late teens or twenties who received the YFV17D yellow fever vaccine.

The V and J genes are TRBV7-2 and TRBJ1-2, with a weak D call TRBD1 (6 bases). CDR3 length equals 16 residues. Trimming removed 3 bases at V and 5 bases at J, with 19 bases between. Germline assignment: CDR1 SGHTA and CDR2 FQGNSA. The CDR3 DNA follows: TGTGCCAGCAGCTTGATAGGGGGTACCTCAGGGTATGGCTACACCTTC. Its translation: CASSLIGGTSGYGYTF.

The chain combines TRBV30 with TRBJ1-2; D unresolved. The CDR3 totals 15 residues. Per germline, CDR1 GTSNPN and CDR2 SVGIG (reference sequence). V was cut by 4 bases and J by 7 bases, with 22 bases left in between. This CDR3 is CAWKTGPLRVSGYTF. CDR3 nucleotide sequence: TGTGCCTGGAAAACCGGGCCTCTCCGAGTATCTGGCTACACCTTC.

The chain has TRBV12-3 or TRBV12-4 and TRBJ2-7, with unresolved D. The V gene lost 6 bases and the J gene lost 6 bases, with 18 bases spanning the gap. The CDR3 has 14 residues. The CDR3 here is CASSHSPGIGEQYF. As DNA, the CDR3 is TGTGCCAGCAGCCACTCCCCCGGTATCGGCGAGCAGTACTTC.

This chain connects TRBV6-5 to TRBJ1-3, with D perhaps matching TRBD1 (5 bases). Germline loops: CDR1 MNHEY, CDR2 SVGAGI. V dropped 2 bases and J dropped 3 bases, with 8 bases sitting between them. CDR3 length: 14 residues. Here the CDR3 reads CASSYGGVGNTIYF. CDR3 DNA: TGTGCCAGCAGTTACGGAGGGGTTGGAAACACCATATATTTT.

The table lists this clonotype with many counts. The CDR3 DNA follows: TGTGCCAGCAGCCAAGATCTTCGCAGGGAGCAGTTCTTC. Residues: CASSQDLRREQFF. The chain is built from TRBV4-2 and TRBJ2-1; D is unclear. CDR3 length: 13 residues. The germline V gene has CDR1 LGHNA and CDR2 YNFKEQ. The ends were cut back, 0 bases at V and 10 bases at J, with 10 bases in the middle.

The V call is TRBV5-6, the J call TRBJ1-5; no clear D gene. This CDR3 is 16 amino acids long. Germline values: CDR1 SGHDT, CDR2 YYEEEE. The V gene lost 2 bases and the J gene lost 2 bases, with 14 bases spanning the gap. The CDR3 here is CASSFQMGGGNQPQHF. CDR3 DNA: TGTGCCAGCAGCTTCCAGATGGGAGGCGGCAATCAGCCCCAGCATTTT. The whole variable domain, filled in from reference TRBV5-6 and TRBJ1-5, reads DAGVTQSPTHLIKTRGQQVTLRCSPKSGHDTVSWYQQALGQGPQFIFQYYEEEERQRGNFPDRFSGHQFPNYSSELNVNALLLGDSALYLCASSFQMGGGNQPQHFGDGTRLSIL.

This clonotype occurred many times. V gene TRBV5-1 combines with J gene TRBJ2-1; weak D call: TRBD1 (6 bases). The V and J ends lost 1 base and 8 bases respectively, with 13 bases between them. Germline V gives CDR1 SGHRS, CDR2 YFSETQ. The length of the CDR3 is 14 residues. CDR3 sequence: CASSLIPNRDEQFF. CDR3 nucleotide sequence: TGCGCCAGCAGCTTGATCCCGAACAGGGATGAGCAGTTCTTC.

The V and J genes are TRBV4-3 and TRBJ2-1, with no clear D. V dropped 0 bases and J dropped 0 bases, with 9 bases sitting between them. Per the germline V gene, CDR1 is LGHNA and CDR2 is YSLEER. The CDR3 is made up of 16 amino acids. The CDR3 nucleotides are TGCGCCAGCAGCCAAGACGTCGTGCGCTCCTACAATGAGCAGTTCTTC. As protein: CASSQDVVRSYNEQFF.

This clonotype has ten or more counts. The V call is TRBV6-5, the J call TRBJ1-1, with D unresolved. The CDR3 length is 11 residues. The germline V and J ends were trimmed by 2 bases and 5 bases, with 3 bases remaining between them. Germline lookup yields CDR1 MNHEY and CDR2 SVGAGI. The CDR3 DNA sequence: TGTGCCAGCAGTTACGGGACTGAAGCTTTCTTT. Amino acids: CASSYGTEAFF.

This clonotype was observed at least ten times. The chain employs TRBV2 and TRBJ1-4; TRBD1 agrees at 11 bases. Germline-derived CDR1 and CDR2 are SNHLY and FYNNEI. V shed 6 bases, J shed 4 bases, and the junction held 1 base outside the gene matches. The CDR3 consists of 14 residues. CDR3 protein: CASRGTGGNEKLFF. The CDR3 DNA follows: TGTGCCAGCAGGGGGACAGGGGGTAATGAAAAACTGTTTTTT.

The J gene is TRBJ2-5, the V gene TRBV4-3, with a weak D call TRBD2 (6 bases). CDR3 size: 18 residues. The V end was cut by 5 bases, the J end by 2 bases, with 24 bases between. CDR1 LGHNA and CDR2 YSLEER come from the germline V gene. The CDR3 reads CASSNLVVGRGTQETQYF. CDR3 bases: TGCGCCAGCAGCAACCTGGTGGTGGGGCGCGGGACTCAAGAGACCCAGTACTTC.

This clonotype was detected ten times or more. The chain links TRBV7-2 to TRBJ2-1; maybe TRBD2 (5 bases). The CDR3 totals 15 residues. V was clipped by 1 base and J by 6 bases, with 13 bases between them. CDR1 and CDR2 from the germline V gene are SGHTA and FQGNSA. The CDR3 nucleotides are TGTGCCAGCAGCTTAGTTCTTCGGGGTGGCAATGAGCAGTTCTTC. Translating gives CASSLVLRGGNEQFF.

This clonotype was observed many times. This chain connects TRBV4-3 to TRBJ2-1; 8 nucleotides agree with TRBD1. CDR1 is LGHNA, CDR2 YSLEER, per germline. V lost 3 bases and J lost 8; bases outside the gene matches: 9. This CDR3 is built from 15 residues. The CDR3 region has the DNA TGCGCCAGCAGCCAGACGACAGGGGTAACTGATGAGCAGTTCTTC. Its protein product is CASSQTTGVTDEQFF.

This clonotype has a handful of counts. The chain has TRBV7-3 and TRBJ2-2, with D possibly matching TRBD1 (6 bases). The CDR3 totals 15 residues. V dropped 5 bases and J dropped 2 bases, with 12 bases sitting between them. Germline CDR1 is SGHTA and CDR2 is FQGTGA. The DNA of the CDR3 is TGTGCCAGCAGCATCAGGACAGCTAACACCGGGGAGCTGTTTTTT. Translation gives CASSIRTANTGELFF.

This clonotype occurred a few times. The chain carries TRBV5-1 and TRBJ1-1, with a tentative D call TRBD1 (6 bases). CDR3 length: 16 amino acids. Per germline, CDR1 SGHRS and CDR2 YFSETQ. The V and J ends lost 4 bases and 0 bases respectively, with 16 bases between them. The CDR3 DNA follows: TGCGCCAGCAGCCCGACCGCCGGACAGATGAACACTGAAGCTTTCTTT. Encoded protein: CASSPTAGQMNTEAFF.

This clonotype was detected a few times. The chain joins TRBV6-1 to TRBJ1-4; 8 positions agree with TRBD1. Germline CDR1 MNHNS, CDR2 SASEGT. The CDR3 is 17 amino acids. Trimming cost V 8 bases and J 0 bases; bases outside gene matches: 11. The CDR3, as DNA: TGTGCCAGCGCGGGCTGGACAGGGCCCGCAACTAATGAAAAACTGTTTTTT. Protein: CASAGWTGPATNEKLFF.

This clonotype has only a few counts. This chain links TRBV14 with TRBJ2-1; a weak D match, TRBD1 (6 bases). The CDR3 loop spans 15 amino acids. V was cut by 2 bases and J by 2 bases, with 10 bases left in between. CDR1 is SGHDN, CDR2 FVKESK, per germline. CDR3 sequence reads: CASSQIQGAYNEQFF. As DNA, the CDR3 is TGTGCCAGCAGCCAAATACAGGGAGCCTACAATGAGCAGTTCTTC.

This clonotype occurred a few times. The chain carries TRBV5-4 and TRBJ2-1, with unresolved D. Germline assignment: CDR1 SGHNT and CDR2 YYREEE (reference sequence). The CDR3 length is 14 residues. The V gene lost 2 bases and the J gene lost 10 bases, with 16 bases spanning the gap. The CDR3 DNA reads as TGTGCCAGCAGCTTTCTGTTGACCACTCGGGAGCAGTTCTTC. Residues: CASSFLLTTREQFF. The entire variable domain, with the rest obtained from reference TRBV5-4 and TRBJ2-1, is as follows: ETGVTQSPTHLIKTRGQQVTLRCSSQSGHNTVSWYQQALGQGPQFIFQYYREEENGRGNFPPRFSGLQFPNYSSELNVNALELDDSALYLCASSFLLTTREQFFGPGTRLTVL.

This clonotype has just a few counts. This chain connects TRBV27 to TRBJ2-5; D might be TRBD2 (6 bases). Germline loops: CDR1 MNHEY, CDR2 SMNVEV (reference sequence). V was clipped by 2 bases and J by 5 bases, with 15 bases between them. This CDR3 comprises 15 residues. CDR3 in amino acids: CASSLLGGTGETQYF. In DNA form, the CDR3 reads TGTGCCAGCAGTTTACTTGGGGGGACGGGGGAGACCCAGTACTTC.

The chain uses TRBV27 and TRBJ1-6, with TRBD1 identical over 7 bases. Germline loops: CDR1 MNHEY, CDR2 SMNVEV (reference sequence). The V gene end was trimmed by 5 bases and the J gene end by 14 bases; junction bases not matched to a gene: 12. CDR3 length: 14 amino acids. The CDR3 sequence: CASSPVRQGGSLHF. DNA of the CDR3: TGTGCCAGCAGTCCAGTTCGACAGGGAGGGTCCCTCCACTTT.

The chain employs TRBV5-1 and TRBJ2-7; 8 nucleotides match TRBD1. The CDR3 has 15 residues. Trimming removed 0 bases from V and 0 bases from J; junction bases left unmatched: 2. Germline-derived CDR1 and CDR2 are SGHRS and YFSETQ. CDR3 residues: CASSLGQGFSYEQYF. CDR3 nucleotide sequence: TGCGCCAGCAGCTTGGGACAGGGGTTCTCCTACGAGCAGTACTTC.

On this clonotype itself: The junction departs from the called germline gene at one end, perhaps through a read error. The genes are TRBV7-2 and TRBJ1-6; a weak D match, TRBD1 (6 bases). CDR1 SGHTA and CDR2 FQGNSA come from the germline V gene. The CDR3 covers 17 residues. CDR3 coding DNA: TGTGCCAGCAGCCACGCGACAGGCTTTCTGGATAATTCACCACTCCACTTT. Amino acid sequence: CASSHATGFLDNSPLHF.

This clonotype turned up a few times. The chain uses TRBV2 and TRBJ1-6; a possible D gene is TRBD1 (6 bases). Per the germline V gene, CDR1 is SNHLY and CDR2 is FYNNEI. The CDR3 is 14 amino acids. The germline V and J ends were trimmed by 10 bases and 4 bases, with 14 bases remaining between them. CDR3 sequence (DNA): TGTGCCACCCGGGACACGGGATATAATTCACCCCTCCACTTT. Translating gives CATRDTGYNSPLHF.

This clonotype was found a few times. The chain recombines TRBV4-3 with TRBJ2-3; TRBD1 matches 10 bases. The CDR3 covers 15 residues. Germline CDR1 LGHNA, CDR2 YSLEER. The ends lost 5 bases at V and 7 bases at J; junction bases unmatched: 9. CDR3 bases: TGCGCCAGCAGCTTAGTGAGGGGACAGGGGCATACGCAGTATTTT. Translated: CASSLVRGQGHTQYF.

There are many counts of this clonotype. The chain combines TRBV6-1 with TRBJ2-3; maybe TRBD1 (6 bases). The germline CDR1 and CDR2 sequences are MNHNS and SASEGT. The V end lost 6 bases, the J end lost 0 bases, and 10 bases lay between the germline ends. The CDR3 totals 14 residues. The CDR3 reads CASSDRSSTDTQYF. CDR3 bases: TGTGCCAGCAGCGACAGGTCTAGCACAGATACGCAGTATTTT.

This clonotype turned up a few times. This rearrangement joins TRBV18 to TRBJ1-1; no clear D. Germline assignment: CDR1 KGHSH and CDR2 LQKENI. CDR3 length: 13 amino acids. The V end was cut by 6 bases, the J end by 3 bases, with 11 bases between. The CDR3 sequence: CASSRPSDTEAFF. As DNA, the CDR3 is TGTGCCAGCTCTCGTCCCTCGGACACTGAAGCTTTCTTT.